Shown below are 30 T cell receptor beta chains from a single sample sequenced in a study of T-cell reconstitution after alpha-beta-depleted transplantation in children. This sample's TCRbeta library carried unique molecular identifier barcodes. TCRdb recomputed calls from the PCR reads with MiXCR, one row per CDR3 protein. The top ten clones hold 0.8% to 1.1% of a sample with roughly 590,000 distinct CDR3 sequences, approximately 17% of them seen once. The sample consisted of PBMCs from the stem cell graft donor, taken from the stem cell graft. The receptors come from a human donor who donated a stem cell graft to a child with acute myeloid leukemia.

The chain employs TRBV6-5 and TRBJ2-3; TRBD2 matches at 10 bases. Per the germline V gene, CDR1 is MNHEY and CDR2 is SVGAGI. Losses at the gene ends were 4 bases for V and 1 base for J; bases not matched to a gene: 8. The CDR3 contains 17 residues. The CDR3 bases are TGTGCCAGCAGTTGGGGCAGTAGCGGGGGGCGCACAGATACGCAGTATTTT. It specifies CASSWGSSGGRTDTQYF.

The CDR3 is CASSEASVWNSPLHF. CDR3 coding DNA: TGTGCCAGCAGTGAAGCGTCGGTCTGGAATTCACCCCTCCACTTT. The V call is TRBV6-1, the J call TRBJ1-6; D call uncertain. The CDR3 runs 15 residues. Germline CDR1 is MNHNS and CDR2 is SASEGT. The V end was cut by 0 bases, the J end by 7 bases, with 10 bases between.

There are many counts of this clonotype. The chain recombines TRBV29-1 with TRBJ2-1, with unresolved D. The germline V gene has CDR1 SQVTM and CDR2 ANQGSEA. The CDR3 has 11 residues. The ends were cut back, 8 bases at V and 0 bases at J, with 5 bases in the middle. CDR3 protein: CSHSSYNEQFF. CDR3 nucleotides: TGCAGCCACAGCTCCTACAATGAGCAGTTCTTC.

There are many counts of this clonotype. CDR3 sequence (DNA): TGTGCCAGCAGCTCAGGGTTAGGCGAGCAGTACTTC. It translates to CASSSGLGEQYF. V is TRBV7-2 and J is TRBJ2-7, with a weak D call TRBD1 (5 bases). Trimming removed 4 bases from V and 6 bases from J, with 10 bases in between. This CDR3 is built from 12 residues. Germline V CDR1 and CDR2: SGHTA, FQGNSA.

This chain connects TRBV5-1 to TRBJ1-6; no firm D call. CDR3 length: 16 amino acids. Trimming pared 0 bases from V and 8 bases from J, leaving 15 bases between. Looked up from germline, CDR1 is SGHRS and CDR2 is YFSETQ. In nucleotides, the CDR3 is TGCGCCAGCAGCTTGGGAGGTACAGCGAGCGATTCACCCCTCCACTTT. This codes for CASSLGGTASDSPLHF.

There are a few counts of this clonotype. The CDR3 nucleotides are TGCAGCGTTGCCCGGGACAGACTCACCGGGGAGCTGTTTTTT. Translated, it gives CSVARDRLTGELFF. The V gene is TRBV29-1, the J gene TRBJ2-2, with 7 bases matching TRBD1. CDR1 is SQVTM, CDR2 ANQGSEA, per germline. This CDR3 region has 14 residues. With 4 bases clipped from V and 4 bases from J, the junction kept 6 bases outside the gene matches.

This clonotype was counted many times. The CDR3, as DNA: TGTGCCAGCTGCCGGGAGCCGAGAGAGACCCAGTACTTC. It translates to CASCREPRETQYF. The chain carries TRBV12-3 or TRBV12-4 and TRBJ2-5, with D maybe TRBD2 (6 bases). This CDR3 comprises 13 residues. The V and J ends lost 8 bases and 4 bases respectively, with 14 bases between them.

This clonotype appeared a few times. This rearrangement joins TRBV7-9 to TRBJ1-6; TRBD1 might be the D (6 bases). V lost 2 bases and J lost 7, with 12 bases in between. The CDR3 length is 15 residues. Germline CDR1 SEHNR, CDR2 FQNEAQ (reference sequence). The CDR3 protein is CASSLMRGNNSPLHF. DNA of the CDR3: TGTGCCAGCAGCTTAATGAGGGGGAACAATTCACCCCTCCACTTT.

This clonotype has only a few counts. The V gene is TRBV10-3, the J gene TRBJ1-1; unclear D gene. Trimming pared 2 bases from V and 1 base from J, leaving 8 bases between. CDR3 size: 14 residues. Per the germline V gene, CDR1 is ENHRY and CDR2 is SYGVKD. CDR3: CAISEPSENTEAFF. The CDR3, as DNA: TGTGCCATCAGTGAGCCATCGGAGAACACTGAAGCTTTCTTT.

In this sample, this clonotype turned up many times. The J gene is TRBJ1-2, the V gene TRBV12-3 or TRBV12-4; a possible D gene is TRBD1 (6 bases). V lost 6 bases and J lost 5, with 22 bases in between. The CDR3 is 16 residues long. CDR3 region: CASSSPSRGRLYGYTF. Here the CDR3 DNA reads TGTGCCAGCAGCTCTCCCTCCAGGGGAAGGCTATATGGCTACACCTTC.

This clonotype was detected many times. The rearrangement joins TRBV20-1 to TRBJ1-4; D gene unclear. The CDR3 covers 13 residues. V was cut by 3 bases and J by 8 bases, with 13 bases left in between. Germline loops: CDR1 DFQATT, CDR2 SNEGSKA (reference sequence). The CDR3, as DNA: TGCAGTGCTAGGGCAGGCCCTGAGGAAAAACTGTTTTTT. Protein sequence: CSARAGPEEKLFF.

This clonotype was seen a handful of times. The chain combines TRBV11-2 with TRBJ2-5; D is ambiguous. The CDR3 consists of 13 residues. Germline CDR1 and CDR2: SGHAT and FQNNGV. V lost 1 base and J lost 6, with 9 bases in between. CDR3 sequence: CASSLAVSKTQYF. For the CDR3, the DNA is TGTGCCAGCAGCTTAGCCGTCTCCAAGACCCAGTACTTC.

This clonotype was seen a handful of times. The chain joins TRBV11-2 to TRBJ1-2; the match to TRBD1 covers 8 bases. V was pared by 4 bases and J by 8 bases, with 9 bases of the junction left unmatched. The CDR3 contains 14 residues. The germline V gene has CDR1 SGHAT and CDR2 FQNNGV. For the CDR3, the DNA is TGTGCCAGCAGCTCAGGGGGCGTATCGTACGGCTACACCTTC. As protein: CASSSGGVSYGYTF.

The V gene is TRBV24-1, the J gene TRBJ2-7; 7 bases agree with TRBD1. V was pared by 9 bases and J by 2 bases, with 6 bases of the junction left unmatched. This CDR3 has 13 residues. CDR1 and CDR2 (germline): KGHDR, SFDVKD. CDR3 sequence: CATDRAPTYEQYF. CDR3 sequence (DNA): TGTGCCACCGACAGGGCCCCCACCTACGAGCAGTACTTC.

As to this clonotype: It is likely a read error, because the conserved phenylalanine at the end of the CDR3 is missing. CDR3 loop: CASSTGLAGLSGANVLTS. CDR3 coding DNA: TGTGCCAGCAGTACGGGACTAGCGGGGCTCTCTGGGGCCAACGTCCTGACTTCC. This chain links TRBV6-2 or TRBV6-3 with TRBJ2-6, with 13 bases aligning to TRBD2. The ends lost 5 bases at V and 0 bases at J; junction bases unmatched: 4. Looked up from germline, CDR1 is MNHEY and CDR2 is SVGEGT. This CDR3 spans 18 amino acids.

This clonotype has a count of ten or more. The rearrangement uses TRBV7-2 and TRBJ2-1; either TRBD1 or TRBD2 may fit D (7 bases each). The CDR3 sequence is 16 residues long. V shed 5 bases and J shed 4 bases, with 18 bases lying between them. The germline gives CDR1 SGHTA, CDR2 FQGNSA. In nucleotides, the CDR3 is TGTGCCAGCAGCATACGGGGGAGGGGGCTATACAATGAGCAGTTCTTC. Translating gives CASSIRGRGLYNEQFF.

This chain joins TRBV7-2 and TRBJ2-3; tentative D call: TRBD2 (7 bases). The germline gives CDR1 SGHTA, CDR2 FQGNSA. The V end lost 7 bases, the J end lost 2 bases, and 16 bases lay between the germline ends. The CDR3 has 15 residues. The CDR3 coding sequence is TGTGCCAGCACCTCCCCGGGGGGCCTCACAGATACGCAGTATTTT. This encodes CASTSPGGLTDTQYF.

This rearrangement joins TRBV12-3 or TRBV12-4 to TRBJ1-4; TRBD1 agrees at 7 bases. With V trimmed by 5 bases and J by 1 base, 4 bases remained unmatched. This CDR3 has 15 residues. The CDR3 reads CASSPNRGTNEKLFF. CDR3 in DNA: TGTGCCAGCAGTCCAAACAGGGGAACTAATGAAAAACTGTTTTTT.

In its sample, this clonotype was seen many times. This chain connects TRBV24-1 to TRBJ2-3, with D possibly being TRBD1 (5 bases). Trimming removed 7 bases at V and 3 bases at J, with 10 bases between. Germline CDR1 is KGHDR and CDR2 is SFDVKD. The CDR3 has 13 residues. The DNA for the CDR3 is TGTGCCACCAGAGACAGAGTTACAGATACGCAGTATTTT. It is translated as CATRDRVTDTQYF.

This clonotype has a count of ten or more. The chain links TRBV4-2 to TRBJ1-6; D might be TRBD1 (5 bases). Trimming left V 0 bases short and J 10 bases short, with 19 bases between. The CDR3 is 17 amino acids. The germline CDR1 and CDR2 sequences are LGHNA and YNFKEQ. CDR3 DNA sequence: TGTGCCAGCAGCCAAGAAGGCGGCGGTTCAGGGAACTCACCCCTCCACTTT. It translates to CASSQEGGGSGNSPLHF.

This clonotype was detected once. J is TRBJ2-5 and V is TRBV21-1; whether TRBD1, the table's D call, matches the DNA was not checked. TRBV21-1 is assigned pseudogene status. The CDR3 is 14 residues long. The CDR3, as DNA: TGTGCCAGCAAAAATGGGCGGTGGATGGAGACCCAGTACTTC. Translating it yields CASKNGRWMETQYF.

Ten or more counts support this clonotype. The chain joins TRBV20-1 to TRBJ2-1, with D maybe TRBD2 (5 bases). Germline CDR1 and CDR2: DFQATT and SNEGSKA (reference sequence). Trimming left V 6 bases short and J 7 bases short, with 19 bases between. This CDR3 spans 14 amino acids. The CDR3 here is CSAESAGAWNEQFF. CDR3 nucleotide sequence: TGCAGTGCCGAGAGTGCGGGCGCGTGGAATGAGCAGTTCTTC.

In its sample, this clonotype was seen a few times. This rearrangement joins TRBV10-3 to TRBJ1-6; D uncertain. This CDR3 comprises 17 residues. CDR1 is ENHRY, CDR2 SYGVKD, per germline. The germline V and J ends were trimmed by 0 bases and 0 bases, with 9 bases remaining between them. CDR3 loop: CAISESALSSYNSPLHF. CDR3 DNA: TGTGCCATCAGTGAGTCAGCCTTGAGCTCCTATAATTCACCCCTCCACTTT.

This clonotype came up many times. This chain uses TRBV20-1 with TRBJ1-6; 7 positions match TRBD1. Trimming took 2 bases from V and 7 from J; bases not matched to a gene: 20. The CDR3 sequence is 19 residues long. Germline CDR1 is DFQATT and CDR2 is SNEGSKA (reference sequence). The CDR3 loop reads CSARKAGGQRQGGNSPLHF. The CDR3 region has the DNA TGCAGTGCTAGAAAAGCAGGAGGGCAACGACAGGGTGGCAATTCACCCCTCCACTTT.

This clonotype has ten or more counts. V and J are TRBV20-1 and TRBJ1-6; D gene ambiguous. CDR1 is DFQATT and CDR2 is SNEGSKA in the germline V gene (reference sequence). The CDR3 is 14 amino acids. V lost 6 bases and J 3 bases, leaving 12 bases between the germline ends. This chain's CDR3 is CSASISGYNSPLHF. The CDR3, as DNA: TGCAGTGCCAGTATTTCGGGCTATAATTCACCCCTCCACTTT.

The sample holds many counts of this clonotype. This chain links TRBV15 with TRBJ2-7; D gene ambiguous. The CDR3 covers 13 residues. Germline V lookup: CDR1 LNHNV, CDR2 YYDKDF (reference sequence). The V end was cut by 4 bases, the J end by 3 bases, with 10 bases between. DNA for the CDR3: TGTGCCACCAGCAAACGGACGGACTACGAGCAGTACTTC. Its protein product is CATSKRTDYEQYF. The variable domain in full, completed from reference TRBV15 and TRBJ2-7, reads DAMVIQNPRYQVTQFGKPVTLSCSQTLNHNVMYWYQQKSSQAPKLLFHYYDKDFNNEADTPDNFQSRRPNTSFCFLDIRSPGLGDTAMYLCATSKRTDYEQYFGPGTRLTVT.

The chain couples TRBV10-1 to TRBJ2-5, with D unclear. CDR3 length equals 13 residues. The germline CDR1 and CDR2 sequences are WNHNN and SYGVQD (reference sequence). Trimming removed 5 bases from V and 1 base from J, with 8 bases in between. This CDR3 is CASSIGFQETQYF. The CDR3 DNA is TGCGCCAGCAGTATAGGTTTCCAAGAGACCCAGTACTTC.

In its sample, this clonotype was seen many times. This chain links TRBV5-5 with TRBJ1-1; D is unclear. The germline CDR1 and CDR2 sequences are SGHKS and YYEKEE (reference sequence). The CDR3 length is 16 residues. V was cut by 0 bases and J by 0 bases, with 12 bases left in between. CDR3 bases: TGTGCCAGCAGCTTGGATCTAGGAGGTATGAACACTGAAGCTTTCTTT. It codes for CASSLDLGGMNTEAFF.

The J gene is TRBJ2-5, the V gene TRBV11-3; 9 nucleotides align to TRBD1. The CDR3 spans 14 residues. Germline V gene lookup returns CDR1 SGHNT and CDR2 YENEEA. J was trimmed by 3 bases and V by 4 bases; bases with no gene match: 3. CDR3 nucleotides: TGTGCCAGCAGCTCGAGGGACAGGGAAGAGACCCAGTACTTC. Residues: CASSSRDREETQYF.

A note on this clonotype: This may come from a read error, since a much larger clone is one base off. The gene calls are TRBV20-1 and TRBJ2-5; D is possibly TRBD1 (5 bases). This CDR3 spans 14 amino acids. Germline CDR1 DFQATT, CDR2 SNEGSKA (reference sequence). The CDR3 coding sequence is TGCACTGCTAGAGGCTCGTTAGGGGCTGAGACCCAGTACTTC. It is translated as CTARGSLGAETQYF.